One and the same sample provided the 22 T cell receptor beta chains below, sequenced in a study of OX40 agonist ivuxolimab in advanced cancers. Produced via immunoSEQ multiplex PCR; TCRdb's table is partial and in-frame only. Counted here are some 16,000 clones, 65% to 80% occurring once; the ten biggest clones make up around a third. Source: CD4+ or CD8+ T cells sorted from blood, taken in a trial of the OX40 agonist ivuxolimab. These receptors were taken from an adult with an advanced solid tumor such as melanoma, head and neck, liver or kidney cancer.

The V and J genes are TRBV30 and TRBJ1-4; D gene uncertain. V was clipped by 1 base and J by 4 bases, with 7 bases between them. Germline-derived CDR1 and CDR2 are GTSNPN and SVGIG (reference sequence). This CDR3 spans 13 amino acids. CDR3 DNA: TGTGCCTGGAGTGGGGCCTATAATGAAAAACTGTTTTTT. Amino acids: CAWSGAYNEKLFF.

The chain recombines TRBV5-1 with TRBJ1-4, with a tentative D call TRBD1 (5 bases). CDR1 is SGHRS and CDR2 is YFSETQ in the germline V gene. The V and J ends lost 6 bases and 3 bases respectively, with 12 bases between them. This CDR3 has 14 residues. CDR3 protein: CASTGGQANEKLFF. The CDR3 DNA sequence: TGCGCCAGCACTGGGGGTCAGGCTAATGAAAAACTGTTTTTT.

The chain carries TRBV2 and TRBJ2-1; 7 nucleotides align to TRBD2. With 6 bases clipped from V and 16 bases from J, the junction kept 9 bases outside the gene matches. The CDR3 spans 11 residues. CDR1 is SNHLY and CDR2 is FYNNEI in the germline V gene. The CDR3 sequence is CASRGGLPFFF. The CDR3 DNA sequence: TGTGCCAGCAGGGGGGGACTACCATTTTTCTTC.

The chain couples TRBV5-4 to TRBJ2-7; D gene ambiguous. Trimming shortened V by 0 bases and J by 6 bases, and 7 bases separated the two germline ends. From germline, CDR1 is SGHNT and CDR2 YYREEE (reference sequence). The CDR3 runs 12 residues. The CDR3 loop reads CASSLGEIEQYF. The CDR3, as DNA: TGTGCCAGCAGCTTGGGAGAAATCGAGCAGTACTTC.

CDR3 sequence reads: CASSLGSGGNTGELFF. The CDR3, as DNA: TGTGCCAGCAGCTTAGGTAGCGGGGGCAACACCGGGGAGCTGTTTTTT. The rearrangement uses TRBV7-9 and TRBJ2-2; TRBD2 aligns across 9 bases. The CDR3 contains 16 residues. Germline trimming cut 1 base from V and 2 bases from J; bases unmatched to any gene: 2. Per the germline V gene, CDR1 is SEHNR and CDR2 is FQNEAQ (reference sequence).

This clone was observed once. This chain joins TRBV29-1 and TRBJ1-2; the D is unclear. The CDR3 sequence is 12 residues long. V was cut by 4 bases and J by 5 bases, with 11 bases left in between. Germline assignment: CDR1 SQVTM and CDR2 ANQGSEA. This CDR3 reads CSVGTLEYGYTF. CDR3 coding DNA: TGCAGCGTTGGGACCCTGGAGTATGGCTACACCTTC. Full variable domain (outside the CDR3, taken from reference TRBV29-1 and TRBJ1-2): SAVISQKPSRDICQRGTSLTIQCQVDSQVTMMFWYRQQPGQSLTLIATANQGSEATYESGFVIDKFPISRPNLTFSTLTVSNMSPEDSSIYLCSVGTLEYGYTFGSGTRLTVV.

This clone is labeled medium-sized. The chain couples TRBV2 to TRBJ2-5, with no clear D. This CDR3 region has 12 residues. Germline V gives CDR1 SNHLY, CDR2 FYNNEI. V was shortened by 6 bases and J by 4 bases, with 9 bases between the two germline ends. The CDR3: CASSPPTETQYF. The DNA of the CDR3 is TGTGCCAGCAGCCCACCCACAGAGACCCAGTACTTC.

The chain recombines TRBV19 with TRBJ2-7; 7 bases fit TRBD2. There are 12 residues in the CDR3. The V gene end was trimmed by 3 bases and the J gene end by 7 bases; junction bases not matched to a gene: 3. Germline V gives CDR1 LNHDA, CDR2 SQIVND (reference sequence). The DNA for the CDR3 is TGTGCCAGTAGTATCAACGGGGGGGAGCAGTACTTC. Translated: CASSINGGEQYF.

This rearrangement joins TRBV27 to TRBJ2-2; 7 bases fit TRBD2. Germline CDR1 and CDR2: MNHEY and SMNVEV (reference sequence). The CDR3 contains 15 residues. Germline trimming cut 6 bases from V and 0 bases from J; bases unmatched to any gene: 4. CDR3 DNA: TGTGCCAGCAGCTTAGCGGGCGCGAACACCGGGGAGCTGTTTTTT. This encodes CASSLAGANTGELFF.

This clone is labeled as medium-sized. This chain joins TRBV6-5 and TRBJ1-4; D gene ambiguous. V shed 5 bases and J shed 10 bases, with 17 bases lying between them. CDR3 size: 14 residues. Germline values: CDR1 MNHEY, CDR2 SVGAGI. CDR3 sequence (DNA): TGTGCCAGCAGTCCCGGGATCCCACGGGGAAAACTGTTTTTT. Translation: CASSPGIPRGKLFF.

The rearrangement links TRBV7-8 to TRBJ2-1; TRBD2 agrees at 11 bases. Germline CDR1 and CDR2: SGHVS and FQNEAQ. This CDR3 comprises 18 residues. Losses at the gene ends were 3 bases for V and 4 bases for J; bases not matched to a gene: 11. The CDR3, as DNA: TGTGCCAGCAGCTTGAGTCTAGCGGGGGGAGGGCTATACAATGAGCAGTTCTTC. Residues: CASSLSLAGGGLYNEQFF.

This clone has just a few counts. The J gene is TRBJ2-1, the V gene TRBV21-1; the table's D call, TRBD2, was not checked against the DNA. TRBV21-1 is given as a pseudogene. This CDR3 region has 16 residues. This CDR3 reads CASSKEQNEGYNEQFF. The CDR3 nucleotides read TGTGCCAGCAGCAAAGAACAGAATGAGGGTTACAATGAGCAGTTCTTC.

The table lists this clone with a few counts. The V call is TRBV19, the J call TRBJ1-1; 7 bases are shared with TRBD1. Losses at the gene ends were 6 bases for V and 7 bases for J; bases not matched to a gene: 11. The CDR3 runs 14 residues. CDR1 LNHDA and CDR2 SQIVND come from the germline V gene (reference sequence). This CDR3 reads CASRREVGGGEAFF. The CDR3 DNA follows: TGTGCCAGTAGGAGGGAAGTAGGGGGCGGTGAAGCTTTCTTT.

This clone was found a few times. The chain has TRBV7-9 and TRBJ2-1; D gene uncertain. This CDR3 region has 13 residues. Germline assignment: CDR1 SEHNR and CDR2 FQNEAQ (reference sequence). Trimming cost V 11 bases and J 2 bases, with 13 bases left between them. CDR3 sequence reads: CAYGVTAYNEQFF. The CDR3 coding sequence is TGTGCCTACGGCGTTACGGCCTACAATGAGCAGTTCTTC.

This sequence joins TRBV11-3 and TRBJ1-1; D gene ambiguous. Per the germline V gene, CDR1 is SGHNT and CDR2 is YENEEA. The ends were cut back, 5 bases at V and 5 bases at J, with 9 bases in the middle. The CDR3 runs to 12 residues. CDR3 sequence (DNA): TGTGCCAGCAGCAAAACGGGGACTGAAGCTTTCTTT. The encoded protein is CASSKTGTEAFF.

This clone was recorded a few times. The chain uses TRBV11-1 and TRBJ1-1; D is unclear. There are 15 residues in the CDR3. V lost 2 bases and J 0 bases, leaving 10 bases between the germline ends. Germline assignment: CDR1 SGHAT and CDR2 FQDESV (reference sequence). The CDR3, as DNA: TGTGCCAGCAGCTTAATGAACAGCCTGAACACTGAAGCTTTCTTT. Translating gives CASSLMNSLNTEAFF.

The chain joins TRBV29-1 to TRBJ2-1; possibly TRBD1 for D (5 bases). The CDR3 is made up of 17 amino acids. Germline-derived CDR1 and CDR2 are SQVTM and ANQGSEA. Between the trimmed V and J ends, which lost 0 bases and 4 bases, there was a span of 19 bases. CDR3 residues: CSVEDPGPLTRYNEQFF. The DNA for the CDR3 is TGCAGCGTTGAAGATCCAGGGCCCCTCACCCGATACAATGAGCAGTTCTTC.

The V call is TRBV28, the J call TRBJ2-5; weak D call: TRBD1 (6 bases). Germline-derived CDR1 and CDR2 are MDHEN and SYDVKM. CDR3 size: 16 residues. V lost 3 bases to trimming and J lost 5 bases, with 19 bases between them. The CDR3 spells CASSFARLVQGETQYF. The CDR3 bases are TGTGCCAGCAGTTTCGCTCGACTCGTTCAGGGGGAGACCCAGTACTTC.

This chain links TRBV30 with TRBJ1-3; 8 bases are a match to TRBD1. Trimming cost V 1 base and J 5 bases; bases outside gene matches: 4. Germline CDR1 reads GTSNPN; CDR2 reads SVGIG (reference sequence). CDR3 length: 14 amino acids. The CDR3 spells CAWSGTGQRNTIYF. The CDR3 nucleotides are TGTGCCTGGAGTGGGACAGGGCAACGAAACACCATATATTTT.

This chain connects TRBV11-3 to TRBJ2-5; no clear D gene. The germline CDR1 and CDR2 sequences are SGHNT and YENEEA. The CDR3 is made up of 14 amino acids. Trimming took 5 bases from V and 4 from J, leaving 14 bases between them. The CDR3 region is CASSDGSFGETQYF. CDR3 in DNA: TGTGCCAGCAGCGACGGCTCCTTCGGAGAGACCCAGTACTTC.

The J gene is TRBJ1-5, the V gene TRBV7-6; TRBD1 might be the D (5 bases). The V end was cut by 1 base, the J end by 4 bases, with 11 bases between. This CDR3 has 15 residues. CDR1 SGHVS and CDR2 FNYEAQ come from the germline V gene. CDR3 nucleotides: TGTGCCAGCAGCTTAGGGCGGGACCCAAATCAGCCCCAGCATTTT. It encodes CASSLGRDPNQPQHF.

The chain has TRBV5-1 and TRBJ2-3, with 10 nucleotides matching TRBD2. This CDR3 is built from 16 residues. CDR1 is SGHRS, CDR2 YFSETQ, per germline. Germline trimming cut 0 bases from V and 6 bases from J; bases unmatched to any gene: 7. DNA for the CDR3: TGCGCCAGCAGCTTGGAACTAGCGGGGTCCGGGGATACGCAGTATTTT. Protein sequence: CASSLELAGSGDTQYF.